A single T cell receptor (beta chain) is shown here with its context. The CDR3 is 14 amino acids. Germline V gene sequence: CDR1 SGHDN, CDR2 FVKESK. With 1 base removed from V and 4 bases from J, the gap between germline ends came to 10 bases. This sample stems from a study of blood T cell repertoires in COVID-19. Study in general: Italy, Spain and the United States were the sources of the convalescent and acute COVID-19 samples. In each case, the material was cDNA or gDNA derived from T cells, B-cell-depleted T cells, or PBMCs.

Per the original methods: Counts of nucleated cells, estimated from reference gene primer amplification, were obtained. The data were produced by immunoSEQ multiplex PCR, yet TCRdb's version contains in-frame clones alone and is incomplete. The DNA was the basis for D and trimming; V, J and clone size are from that table. The data show 97,000 or so clones, 70% to 80% seen once. This clonotype originated in a man aged 55 to 69 with active or convalescent COVID-19. The J gene is TRBJ1-1, the V gene TRBV14; D may be TRBD1 (5 bases). Sequencing used peripheral blood. CDR3 in amino acids: CASSQAGGTTEAFF. DNA for the CDR3: TGTGCCAGCAGCCAAGCTGGGGGGACCACTGAAGCTTTCTTT.